The clone carrying this TCR beta chain appeared once. It was with 60 Vbeta and 13 Jbeta primers that the PCR ran. Here immunoSEQ multiplex PCR was the method, and the copy in TCRdb shows in-frame clones only, minus some. Counted here are roughly 120,000 clones, 81% occurring once; the ten biggest clones make up roughly 2.2%. This entry is derived from a study of cytomegalovirus exposure and HLA in healthy donors. Germline assignment: CDR1 MNHNS and CDR2 SASEGT. The CDR3 contains 14 residues. Deletions cut 7 bases from V and 0 bases from J, with 12 bases between. This chain joins TRBV6-1 and TRBJ1-1; D unclear. The sequenced sample consisted of PBMCs. The source is a woman aged 25 to 39 in good health and CMV-seronegative. The CDR3 region is CASTGGKLNTEAFF. As DNA, the CDR3 is TGTGCCAGCACTGGAGGGAAGTTGAACACTGAAGCTTTCTTT.